These 4 T cell receptor beta chains came from one sample sequenced in a study of response to subunit inactivated influenza vaccine. One entry per CDR3 protein, called by TCRdb with MiXCR from the RT-PCR reads. The sample shows about 570,000 distinct CDR3 sequences, around 11% of them seen only once. This same sample was also part of a study on T cells expressing NK-cell markers. From that report: 5'RACE template switching with UMIs produced the TCR beta cDNA.

The specimen comprised PBMCs from blood, sampled on the day of vaccination. The source of these receptors is a man aged 45-65 years who received an inactivated influenza vaccine.

The sample holds a few counts of this clonotype. The chain is built from TRBV28 and TRBJ2-1, with TRBD2 matching 10 bases. V gave up 4 bases and J gave up 4 bases; unmatched junction bases: 7. Germline V lookup: CDR1 MDHEN, CDR2 SYDVKM. This CDR3 comprises 16 residues. The CDR3 bases are TGTGCCAGCAGTTCGTTAGGACTAGCGGAGTACAATGAGCAGTTCTTC. Translation gives CASSSLGLAEYNEQFF. The full variable domain, with the rest looked up from reference TRBV28 and TRBJ2-1, is DVKVTQSSRYLVKRTGEKVFLECVQDMDHENMFWYRQDPGLGLRLIYFSYDVKMKEKGDIPEGYSVSREKKERFSLILESASTNQTSMYLCASSSLGLAEYNEQFFGPGTRLTVL.

This clonotype came up a few times. This rearrangement joins TRBV6-1 to TRBJ2-7, with D perhaps TRBD2 (5 bases). Deletions cut 9 bases from V and 2 bases from J, with 17 bases between. CDR3 length: 14 residues. Germline lookup yields CDR1 MNHNS and CDR2 SASEGT. The CDR3 is CARIKKEVPYEQYF. In DNA form, the CDR3 reads TGTGCCAGGATCAAAAAGGAGGTTCCCTACGAGCAGTACTTC.

At least ten counts were recorded for this clonotype. In DNA, the CDR3 is TGTGCCATCAGCCCCAGGGGCACTCGGGGCAAAAACATTCAGTACTTC. This sequence encodes CAISPRGTRGKNIQYF. This chain links TRBV10-3 with TRBJ2-4, with a weak D call TRBD1 (6 bases). Trimming pared 6 bases from V and 3 bases from J, leaving 18 bases between. CDR3 length: 16 residues. The germline gives CDR1 ENHRY, CDR2 SYGVKD.

This clonotype was detected a few times. The chain couples TRBV27 to TRBJ2-1, with 7 bases fitting TRBD2. Unmatched junction bases numbered 7, after V lost 5 bases and J lost 0 bases. The CDR3 sequence is 16 residues long. Germline CDR1 MNHEY, CDR2 SMNVEV (reference sequence). The CDR3 reads CASSPHSSGSYNEQFF. CDR3 nucleotides: TGTGCCAGCAGTCCACACTCTAGCGGCTCCTACAATGAGCAGTTCTTC.